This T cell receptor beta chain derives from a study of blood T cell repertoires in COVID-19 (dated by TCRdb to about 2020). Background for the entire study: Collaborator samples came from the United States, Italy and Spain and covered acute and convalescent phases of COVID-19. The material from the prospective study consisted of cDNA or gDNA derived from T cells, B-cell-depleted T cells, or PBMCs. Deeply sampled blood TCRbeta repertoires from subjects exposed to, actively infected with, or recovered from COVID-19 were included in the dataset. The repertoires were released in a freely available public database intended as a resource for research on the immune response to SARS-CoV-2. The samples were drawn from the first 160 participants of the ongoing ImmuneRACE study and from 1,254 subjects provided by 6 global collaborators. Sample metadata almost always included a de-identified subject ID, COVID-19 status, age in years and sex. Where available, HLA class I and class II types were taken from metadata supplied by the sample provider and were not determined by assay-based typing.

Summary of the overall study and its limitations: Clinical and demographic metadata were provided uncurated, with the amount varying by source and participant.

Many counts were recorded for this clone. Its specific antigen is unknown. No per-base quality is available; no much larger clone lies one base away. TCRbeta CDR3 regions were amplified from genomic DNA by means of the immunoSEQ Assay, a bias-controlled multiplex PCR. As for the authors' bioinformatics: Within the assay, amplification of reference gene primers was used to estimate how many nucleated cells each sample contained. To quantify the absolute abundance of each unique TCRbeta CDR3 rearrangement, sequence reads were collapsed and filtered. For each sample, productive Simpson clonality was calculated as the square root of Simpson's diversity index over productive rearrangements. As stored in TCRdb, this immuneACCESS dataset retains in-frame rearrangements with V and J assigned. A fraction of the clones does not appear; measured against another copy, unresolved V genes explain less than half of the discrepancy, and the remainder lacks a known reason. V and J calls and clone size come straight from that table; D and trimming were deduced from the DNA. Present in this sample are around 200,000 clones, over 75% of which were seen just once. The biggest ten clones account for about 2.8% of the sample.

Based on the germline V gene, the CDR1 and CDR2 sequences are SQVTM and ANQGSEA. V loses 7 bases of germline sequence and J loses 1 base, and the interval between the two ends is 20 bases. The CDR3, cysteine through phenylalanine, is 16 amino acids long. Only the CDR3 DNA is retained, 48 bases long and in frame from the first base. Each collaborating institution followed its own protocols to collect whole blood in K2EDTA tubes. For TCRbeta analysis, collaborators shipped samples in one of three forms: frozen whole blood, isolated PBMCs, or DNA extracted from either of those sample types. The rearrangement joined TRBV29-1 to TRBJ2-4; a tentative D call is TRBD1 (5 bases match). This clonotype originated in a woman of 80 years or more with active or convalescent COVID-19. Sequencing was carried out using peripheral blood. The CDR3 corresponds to CSARTHTGAAKNIQYF. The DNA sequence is TGCAGCGCTCGAACTCATACAGGAGCCGCCAAAAACATTCAGTACTTC.